The 25 T cell receptor beta chains listed next were all sequenced from one sample in a study of T cells in Graves' hyperthyroidism and ophthalmopathy. Researchers took RNA transcripts and amplified the TCR beta CDR3 regions from them. The primer set for the first-round RT-PCR of the TCR CDR3 was HTBI. From the multiplex PCR reads, TCRdb called clonotypes with MiXCR, one entry per CDR3 protein. This sample yields about 600,000 distinct CDR3 sequences, of which 11% to 15% are seen a single time; more than 6% belongs to the top ten. The material sequenced was blood. These receptors originate from a woman younger than 30 with Graves' ophthalmopathy.

The J gene is TRBJ2-5, the V gene TRBV27; possibly TRBD1 for D (5 bases). V shed 3 bases and J shed 2 bases, with 16 bases lying between them. Germline lookup yields CDR1 MNHEY and CDR2 SMNVEV (reference sequence). This CDR3 region has 16 residues. The CDR3: CASSFKARQIQETQYF. The CDR3 region has the DNA TGTGCCAGCAGTTTTAAGGCCAGACAGATACAAGAGACCCAGTACTTC.

This clonotype was counted only a few times. The chain is built from TRBV15 and TRBJ2-7; 7 bases map to TRBD1. Germline lookup yields CDR1 LNHNV and CDR2 YYDKDF (reference sequence). The CDR3 is 18 residues long. Germline trimming cut 3 bases from V and 0 bases from J; bases unmatched to any gene: 14. The DNA of the CDR3 is TGTGCCACCAGCAGCGCCGGGACAGCTACTTTAATCTCCTACGAGCAGTACTTC. Its translation: CATSSAGTATLISYEQYF.

This clonotype has more than one count but fewer than ten. The V and J genes are TRBV27 and TRBJ2-5; D might be TRBD2 (6 bases). CDR3 length: 14 amino acids. Germline V gene lookup returns CDR1 MNHEY and CDR2 SMNVEV (reference sequence). Trimming removed 6 bases at V and 1 base at J, with 12 bases between. The CDR3, as DNA: TGTGCCAGCAGATTACTAGCTTTCCAAGAGACCCAGTACTTC. This encodes CASRLLAFQETQYF.

This clonotype was counted many times. This sequence joins TRBV12-3 or TRBV12-4 and TRBJ2-3, with D perhaps matching TRBD1 (6 bases). The CDR3 consists of 14 residues. The ends were cut back, 2 bases at V and 4 bases at J, with 10 bases in the middle. The CDR3 here is CASSLSGDADTQYF. The CDR3 coding sequence is TGTGCCAGCAGTTTATCAGGGGATGCAGATACGCAGTATTTT.

This clonotype was observed a few times. The chain uses TRBV9 and TRBJ2-7; TRBD1 or TRBD2 may be the D gene (6 bases each). V was clipped by 0 bases and J by 7 bases, with 17 bases between them. Germline V CDR1 and CDR2: SGDLS, YYNGEE. The CDR3 has 15 amino acids. CDR3 sequence reads: CASSVEGGLNEEQYF. CDR3 nucleotide sequence: TGTGCCAGCAGCGTAGAAGGGGGGCTTAATGAGGAGCAGTACTTC.

The genes are TRBV7-2 and TRBJ2-3, with 13 bases lining up with TRBD2. Trimming took 5 bases from V and 14 from J; bases not matched to a gene: 10. This CDR3 region has 14 residues. Germline CDR1 SGHTA, CDR2 FQGNSA. CDR3 coding DNA: TGTGCCAGCAGCCCAGGACTAGCGGGAGTTAGTCCGTATTTT. Protein: CASSPGLAGVSPYF.

The CDR3 here is CASSFKDASPWNEQFF. DNA of the CDR3: TGTGCCAGTAGTTTCAAGGACGCAAGCCCGTGGAATGAGCAGTTCTTC. The genes are TRBV19 and TRBJ2-1; unclear D gene. Between the trimmed V and J ends, which lost 5 bases and 7 bases, there was a span of 21 bases. The CDR3 contains 16 residues. Germline CDR1 reads LNHDA; CDR2 reads SQIVND (reference sequence). The full variable domain, completed using reference TRBV19 and TRBJ2-1, is DGGITQSPKYLFRKEGQNVTLSCEQNLNHDAMYWYRQDPGQGLRLIYYSQIVNDFQKGDIAEGYSVSREKKESFPLTVTSAQKNPTAFYLCASSFKDASPWNEQFFGPGTRLTVL.

The gene calls are TRBV6-2 or TRBV6-3 and TRBJ2-4, with D tentatively TRBD2 (6 bases). This CDR3 contains 16 residues. Trimming stripped 0 bases from V and 0 bases from J, with 9 bases between. Germline CDR1 reads MNHEY; CDR2 reads SVGEGT. CDR3 protein: CASSYSGGLAKNIQYF. CDR3 nucleotide sequence: TGTGCCAGCAGTTACTCGGGGGGTCTAGCCAAAAACATTCAGTACTTC.

The sample holds a few counts of this clonotype. The V gene is TRBV10-3, the J gene TRBJ1-2; the D gene is possibly TRBD1 (6 bases). The V end lost 5 bases, the J end lost 4 bases, and 17 bases lay between the germline ends. The CDR3 is 15 amino acids. Germline V gives CDR1 ENHRY, CDR2 SYGVKD. The CDR3 DNA reads as TGTGCCATCAGTCCGCAAGGACAGAGGACCTATGGCTACACCTTC. It translates to CAISPQGQRTYGYTF.

This clonotype has at least ten counts. The rearrangement joins TRBV2 to TRBJ2-3, with D uncertain. V lost 8 bases, J lost 1 base, and 16 bases lay in between. The CDR3 sequence is 15 residues long. Germline values: CDR1 SNHLY, CDR2 FYNNEI. Written as DNA, the CDR3 is TGTGCCAGCCGGGTTATAGTTTCTCGCACAGATACGCAGTATTTT. This translates into CASRVIVSRTDTQYF.

This clonotype was detected ten times or more. The CDR3 loop is CASSLQGAGGNSPLHF. Written as DNA, the CDR3 is TGTGCCAGCAGCTTACAGGGGGCGGGGGGCAATTCACCCCTCCACTTT. This rearrangement joins TRBV7-8 to TRBJ1-6; 8 bases fit TRBD1. Germline V gives CDR1 SGHVS, CDR2 FQNEAQ. Trimming took 2 bases from V and 7 from J; bases not matched to a gene: 7. The CDR3 length is 16 residues.

This clonotype was seen at least ten times. The chain is built from TRBV7-3 and TRBJ2-1; 11 bases map to TRBD1. The CDR3 runs to 13 residues. J lost 5 bases, V lost 8 bases, and 2 bases had no gene match. Germline values: CDR1 SGHTA, CDR2 FQGTGA. DNA of the CDR3: TGTGCCAGCGGGACAGGGGGGAACAATGAGCAGTTCTTC. Its protein is CASGTGGNNEQFF.

There are many counts of this clonotype. The V gene is TRBV27, the J gene TRBJ2-5, with 8 bases identical to TRBD2. Losses at the gene ends were 0 bases for V and 2 bases for J; bases not matched to a gene: 5. The CDR3 extends over 16 amino acids. CDR1 MNHEY and CDR2 SMNVEV come from the germline V gene (reference sequence). CDR3 in DNA: TGTGCCAGCAGTTTATCCGGGCGGGGGGATCAAGAGACCCAGTACTTC. The encoded protein is CASSLSGRGDQETQYF.

This clonotype showed up many times. The V gene is TRBV7-3, the J gene TRBJ1-1, with D uncertain. The CDR3 spans 14 residues. V was trimmed by 2 bases and J by 1 base, leaving 8 bases between them. Germline V gene data show CDR1 as SGHTA and CDR2 as FQGTGA. As DNA, the CDR3 is TGTGCCAGCAGCTTATCGGGCCCGAACACTGAAGCTTTCTTT. As protein: CASSLSGPNTEAFF. Drawing the rest from reference TRBV7-3 and TRBJ1-1, the complete variable domain is GAGVSQTPSNKVTEKGKYVELRCDPISGHTALYWYRQSLGQGPEFLIYFQGTGAADDSGLPNDRFFAVRPEGSVSTLKIQRTERGDSAVYLCASSLSGPNTEAFFGQGTRLTVV.

This clonotype appeared many times. The genes are TRBV14 and TRBJ2-7; D remains ambiguous. This CDR3 spans 15 amino acids. CDR1 SGHDN and CDR2 FVKESK come from the germline V gene. V gave up 0 bases and J gave up 2 bases, with 11 bases separating them. The CDR3 DNA sequence: TGTGCCAGCAGCCAAGACTTAGCTCATCCCTACGAGCAGTACTTC. It encodes CASSQDLAHPYEQYF.

On this clonotype: This may be a read error: a much more frequent sequence differs by one nucleotide. In this CDR3 the conserved last residue, phenylalanine or tryptophan, is missing, so a read error is likely. The J gene is TRBJ1-2, the V gene TRBV7-3; weak D call: TRBD1 (6 bases). Trimming removed 5 bases at V and 7 bases at J, with 11 bases between. Germline CDR1 is SGHTA and CDR2 is FQGTGA. CDR3 length: 12 residues. Here the CDR3 reads CASSATGFGYTL. CDR3 sequence (DNA): TGTGCCAGCAGCGCTACAGGGTTTGGCTACACCCTC.

Ten or more counts support this clonotype. V gene TRBV12-3 or TRBV12-4 combines with J gene TRBJ2-2; tentative D call: TRBD2 (5 bases). The CDR3 has 15 residues. Deletions cut 1 base from V and 5 bases from J, with 11 bases between. In DNA, the CDR3 is TGTGCCAGCAGTTTAGTAGCGACACCGACCGGGGAGCTGTTTTTT. This encodes CASSLVATPTGELFF.

This clonotype occurred many times. V is TRBV12-3 or TRBV12-4 and J is TRBJ2-3; 10 nucleotides agree with TRBD2. The CDR3 totals 17 residues. Unmatched junction bases numbered 13, after V lost 6 bases and J lost 4 bases. DNA of the CDR3: TGTGCCAGCAGGGGGACTAGCGCCCTCGAGGCACCAGATACGCAGTATTTT. Translation gives CASRGTSALEAPDTQYF.

The J gene is TRBJ2-1, the V gene TRBV12-3 or TRBV12-4; 12 bases fit TRBD2. V shed 3 bases and J 7 bases; nucleotides not matched to a gene: 10. This CDR3 is built from 17 residues. The CDR3 DNA follows: TGTGCCAGCAGTTTGGGACCCGGACTAGCGGGATTAAATGAGCAGTTCTTC. It encodes CASSLGPGLAGLNEQFF.

This clonotype was seen many times. V and J are TRBV19 and TRBJ2-7; 7 bases line up with TRBD1. This CDR3 spans 16 amino acids. Trimming at V came to 2 bases and at J to 1 base, leaving 8 bases not matched to a gene. Per germline, CDR1 LNHDA and CDR2 SQIVND (reference sequence). CDR3 protein: CASSIKSRGISYEQYF. The CDR3 DNA reads as TGTGCCAGTAGTATAAAATCCAGGGGGATATCCTACGAGCAGTACTTC.

This clonotype showed up many times. The V call is TRBV6-1, the J call TRBJ2-5; weak D call: TRBD1 (5 bases). Germline V gene data show CDR1 as MNHNS and CDR2 as SASEGT. The CDR3 length is 16 residues. The V gene lost 5 bases and the J gene lost 1 base, with 17 bases spanning the gap. For the CDR3, the DNA is TGTGCCAGCAGTTATCAGGGTTTAGTCGCCCAAGAGACCCAGTACTTC. Amino acids: CASSYQGLVAQETQYF.

In this sample, this clonotype turned up many times. This chain links TRBV7-2 with TRBJ2-3; D possibly corresponds to TRBD2 (6 bases). V shed 3 bases and J shed 6 bases, with 16 bases lying between them. Germline values: CDR1 SGHTA, CDR2 FQGNSA. There are 15 residues in the CDR3. In DNA form, the CDR3 reads TGTGCCAGCAGCTTTCGGGGGAGGTTTAAGGATACGCAGTATTTT. Protein: CASSFRGRFKDTQYF.

Only a few counts were recorded for this clonotype. The rearrangement links TRBV6-2 or TRBV6-3 to TRBJ2-7; 12 bases match TRBD1. Germline CDR1 and CDR2: MNHEY and SVGEGT. J was trimmed by 4 bases and V by 7 bases; bases with no gene match: 11. This CDR3 is built from 16 residues. Here the CDR3 reads CASTPEGGQGAYEQYF. For the CDR3, the DNA is TGTGCCAGCACCCCCGAGGGGGGACAGGGGGCATACGAGCAGTACTTC.

This clonotype has only one observation. The V call is TRBV4-1, the J call TRBJ1-1; 9 positions agree with TRBD1. Trimming took 0 bases from V and 4 from J; bases not matched to a gene: 3. CDR1 and CDR2 from the germline V gene are MGHRA and YSYEKL. The CDR3 has 15 amino acids. The CDR3 is CASSQEGQGFTEAFF. DNA of the CDR3: TGCGCCAGCAGCCAAGAGGGACAGGGTTTCACTGAAGCTTTCTTT.

V gene TRBV4-2 combines with J gene TRBJ1-3; TRBD1 is a possible D gene (5 bases). The germline V gene encodes CDR1 LGHNA and CDR2 YNFKEQ. The CDR3 loop spans 16 amino acids. The V gene lost 4 bases and the J gene lost 4 bases, with 17 bases spanning the gap. CDR3 in amino acids: CASSPSGGAGGNTIYF. The CDR3 coding sequence is TGTGCCAGCAGCCCCTCGGGCGGGGCCGGCGGAAACACCATATATTTT.